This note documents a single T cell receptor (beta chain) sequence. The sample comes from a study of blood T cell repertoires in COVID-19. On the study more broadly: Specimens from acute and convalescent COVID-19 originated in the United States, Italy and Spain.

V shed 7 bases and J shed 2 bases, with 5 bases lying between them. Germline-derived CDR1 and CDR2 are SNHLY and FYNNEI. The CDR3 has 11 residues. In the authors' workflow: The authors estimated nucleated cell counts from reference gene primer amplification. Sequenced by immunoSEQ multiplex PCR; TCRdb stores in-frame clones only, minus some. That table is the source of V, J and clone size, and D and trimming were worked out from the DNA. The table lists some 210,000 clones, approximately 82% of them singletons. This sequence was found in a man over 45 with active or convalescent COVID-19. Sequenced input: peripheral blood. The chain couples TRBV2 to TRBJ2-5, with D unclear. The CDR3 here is CASNPQETQYF. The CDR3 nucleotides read TGTGCCAGCAATCCACAAGAGACCCAGTACTTC.